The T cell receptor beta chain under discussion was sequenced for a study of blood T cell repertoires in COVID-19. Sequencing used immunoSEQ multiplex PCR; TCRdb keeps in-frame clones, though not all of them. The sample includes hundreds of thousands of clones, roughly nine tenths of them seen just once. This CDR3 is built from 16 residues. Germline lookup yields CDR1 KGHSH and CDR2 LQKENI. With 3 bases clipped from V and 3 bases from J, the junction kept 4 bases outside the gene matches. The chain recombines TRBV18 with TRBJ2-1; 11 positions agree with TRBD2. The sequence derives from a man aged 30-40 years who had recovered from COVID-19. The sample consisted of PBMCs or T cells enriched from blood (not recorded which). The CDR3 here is CASSPETSGNYNEQFF. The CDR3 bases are TGTGCCAGCTCACCGGAGACTAGCGGGAACTACAATGAGCAGTTCTTC.